This is a list of T cell receptor beta chains from one sample in a study of T-cell reconstitution after alpha-beta-depleted transplantation in children. TCRdb passed the PCR reads through MiXCR, listing each CDR3 protein once. Of hundreds of thousands of distinct CDR3 sequences listed, approximately 19% were seen once; the top ten hold around 45%. The sample consisted of PBMCs, mostly from graft donor cells, taken 360 days after TCRalphabeta/CD19-depleted stem cell transplant. The receptor set was obtained from a male patient between 2 and 10 years old who had a stem cell transplant for acute lymphoblastic leukemia, so the T cells may come from the graft donor. The CDR3 runs from the conserved cysteine through the conserved F or W. A D gene is named only where the DNA matches it firmly. Not every row has a clone size; where given, it reads once, few, many or a size class.

j_gene: TRBJ1-5
v_gene: TRBV12-3/TRBV12-4
len: 14
abundance: few
d_gene: .
CDR3nt: TGTGCCAGCAGCCACGTGCAGAGCAATCAGCCCCAGCATTTT
CDR3aa: CASSHVQSNQPQHF

j_gene: TRBJ2-5
v_gene: TRBV5-1
len: 16
abundance: many
d_gene: TRBD2
CDR3nt: TGCGCCAGCAGCCCGGGACTAGCGGGGGCCCAAGAGACCCAGTACTTC
CDR3aa: CASSPGLAGAQETQYF

j_gene: TRBJ1-2
v_gene: TRBV5-1
len: 17
abundance: .
d_gene: TRBD1
CDR3nt: TGCGCCAGCAGCTTGGACATAGGGACAGCGAGTTCATGGGGCTACACCTTC
CDR3aa: CASSLDIGTASSWGYTF

j_gene: TRBJ1-2
v_gene: TRBV6-1
len: 13
abundance: few
d_gene: TRBD1
CDR3nt: TGTGCCAGCAGCGACACAGGGGTTGGAGGCTACACCTTC
CDR3aa: CASSDTGVGGYTF

j_gene: TRBJ2-2
v_gene: TRBV5-1
len: 14
abundance: many
d_gene: .
CDR3nt: TGTGCCAGCAGTTTACAGGGAGACACCGGGGAGCTGTTTTTT
CDR3aa: CASSLQGDTGELFF

j_gene: TRBJ2-3
v_gene: TRBV12-3/TRBV12-4
len: 17
abundance: .
d_gene: TRBD2
CDR3nt: TGTGCCAGCAGTTTACGGACTAGCGGGAGATCATCAGATACGCAGTATTTT
CDR3aa: CASSLRTSGRSSDTQYF

j_gene: TRBJ2-7
v_gene: TRBV7-2
len: 17
abundance: .
d_gene: TRBD2
CDR3nt: TGTGCCAGCACCCCTGTCCTTCCGGGACTAGCGGGGGACGAGCAGTACTTC
CDR3aa: CASTPVLPGLAGDEQYF

j_gene: TRBJ2-7
v_gene: TRBV20-1
len: 11
abundance: many
d_gene: .
CDR3nt: TGCAGTGCTAGAGACTCCTACGAGCAGTACTTC
CDR3aa: CSARDSYEQYF

j_gene: TRBJ2-5
v_gene: TRBV5-1
len: 14
abundance: .
d_gene: TRBD2
CDR3nt: TGCGCCAGCAGCTCGACTAGCGTGGAAGAGACCCAGTACTTC
CDR3aa: CASSSTSVEETQYF

j_gene: TRBJ2-1
v_gene: TRBV12-3/TRBV12-4
len: 13
abundance: many
d_gene: .
CDR3nt: TGTGCCAGCAGTTCCCGAGGGACCAATGAGCAGTTCTTC
CDR3aa: CASSSRGTNEQFF

j_gene: TRBJ2-3
v_gene: TRBV2
len: 16
abundance: .
d_gene: TRBD2
CDR3nt: TGTGCCAGCACAGGACTAGCGCTCAGCAGCACAGATACGCAGTATTTT
CDR3aa: CASTGLALSSTDTQYF

j_gene: TRBJ2-2
v_gene: TRBV5-1
len: 13
abundance: many
d_gene: .
CDR3nt: TGCGCCAGCAGCTTGGGTCTCGTCGGGGAGCTGTTTTTT
CDR3aa: CASSLGLVGELFF

j_gene: TRBJ2-7
v_gene: TRBV7-9
len: 15
abundance: few
d_gene: TRBD1
CDR3nt: TGTGCCAGCAGCTCTCGAGGACAGGGGGTGTTTGAGCAGTACTTC
CDR3aa: CASSSRGQGVFEQYF

j_gene: TRBJ2-3
v_gene: TRBV12-3/TRBV12-4
len: 14
abundance: many
d_gene: .
CDR3nt: TGTGCCAGCAGCCTGGACACCAGCACAGATACGCAGTATTTT
CDR3aa: CASSLDTSTDTQYF

j_gene: TRBJ1-5
v_gene: TRBV18
len: 13
abundance: once
d_gene: TRBD1
CDR3nt: TGTGCCAGCTCCTCCGACAGGGATCAGCCCCAGCATTTT
CDR3aa: CASSSDRDQPQHF

j_gene: TRBJ2-1
v_gene: TRBV7-8
len: 14
abundance: few
d_gene: TRBD2
CDR3nt: TGTGCCAGCAGCTTAACCTCCTTCGGGGGGGGCTGGTTCTTC
CDR3aa: CASSLTSFGGGWFF

j_gene: TRBJ2-3
v_gene: TRBV28
len: 15
abundance: .
d_gene: TRBD2
CDR3nt: TGTGCCAGCAGTTTAAGCGGGGGCGTGGCAGATACGCAGTATTTT
CDR3aa: CASSLSGGVADTQYF

j_gene: TRBJ2-2
v_gene: TRBV12-3/TRBV12-4
len: 14
abundance: many
d_gene: .
CDR3nt: TGTGCCAGCAGTTTTTCGAGGGTAGGCGGGGAGCTGTTTTTT
CDR3aa: CASSFSRVGGELFF

j_gene: TRBJ1-6
v_gene: TRBV2
len: 14
abundance: few
d_gene: .
CDR3nt: TGTGCCAGCAGTGAAAGGGGGACACCTTCACCCCTCCACTTT
CDR3aa: CASSERGTPSPLHF

j_gene: TRBJ2-3
v_gene: TRBV7-2
len: 16
abundance: .
d_gene: TRBD2
CDR3nt: TGTGCCAGCAGCCCCGATGTGGGAGGGCAAACAGATACGCAGTATTTT
CDR3aa: CASSPDVGGQTDTQYF

j_gene: TRBJ2-7
v_gene: TRBV3-1
len: 16
abundance: .
d_gene: .
CDR3nt: TGTGCCAGCAGCCAAGGGACGGGGTCGACTAATACAGAGCAGTACTTC
CDR3aa: CASSQGTGSTNTEQYF

j_gene: TRBJ1-3
v_gene: TRBV11-2
len: 15
abundance: .
d_gene: .
CDR3nt: TGTGCCAGCAGCTCCTTCAGGAGCTCTGGAAACACCATATATTTT
CDR3aa: CASSSFRSSGNTIYF

j_gene: TRBJ2-7
v_gene: TRBV7-2
len: 16
abundance: few
d_gene: TRBD1
CDR3nt: TGTGCCAGCAGCAAGACCGCCGGGACAGGGGGCTTCGAGCAGTACTTC
CDR3aa: CASSKTAGTGGFEQYF